These T cell receptor beta chains were read from a single sample in a study of T cell repertoires in cytomegalovirus infection. One entry per CDR3 protein, called by TCRdb with MiXCR from the reads. This table holds 150,000 to 200,000 distinct CDR3 sequences, 14% found once. Specimen: PBMCs. The source of these receptors is a human donor in good health (CMV status not recorded). Some clones in this sample may be carry-over from other donors' samples. The CDR3 runs from the conserved cysteine through the conserved F or W. The D gene is left open where the match is weak. Expanded clones get a size class; other rows say once, few or many, or leave the size out.

many	TRBV15	.	TRBJ2-7	TGTGCCACCAGCAGGGACTTCAAGGCCTACGAGCAGTACTTC	CATSRDFKAYEQYF
few	TRBV6-1	.	TRBJ2-7	TGTGCCAGCAGTTACGGGCAGCGGAACTACGAGCAGTACTTC	CASSYGQRNYEQYF
.	TRBV7-1	.	TRBJ2-1	TGTGCCAGCTCCTGGGGCCCCGCGGAGAATGAGCAGTTCTTC	CASSWGPAENEQFF
many	TRBV4-3	TRBD1	TRBJ1-2	TGCGCCAGCAGCCTCGGGACAGGGGGCAACTATGGCTACACCTTC	CASSLGTGGNYGYTF
few	TRBV29-1	TRBD1	TRBJ2-7	TGCAGCGTTGGCGGGACAGGGTCCTACGAGCAGTACTTC	CSVGGTGSYEQYF
many	TRBV28	.	TRBJ2-1	TGTGCCAGCAGTCCATGGGCGGGCCAGCCCTACAATGAGCAGTTCTTC	CASSPWAGQPYNEQFF
many	TRBV4-1	.	TRBJ1-4	TGCGCCAGCAGCCAAGATTTGGGGGCTAATGAAAAACTGTTTTTT	CASSQDLGANEKLFF
many	TRBV7-8	.	TRBJ2-1	TGTGCCAGCAGCTCCGCCGGGACTTCCTACAATGAGCAGTTCTTC	CASSSAGTSYNEQFF
many	TRBV7-8	.	TRBJ2-1	TGTGCCAGCAGCTTAGGGGGATTGAGGTCCTACAATGAGCAGTTCTTC	CASSLGGLRSYNEQFF
.	TRBV6-6	.	TRBJ1-1	TGTGCCAGCAGTTACTCAGGCGCAGGGTCCGAAGCTTTCTTT	CASSYSGAGSEAFF
few	TRBV5-6	TRBD1	TRBJ1-1	TGTGCCAGCAGCGGAACGGGACAGGATGTTACTGAAGCTTTCTTT	CASSGTGQDVTEAFF
.	TRBV5-6	.	TRBJ2-7	TGTGCCAGCAGCCCCTCGGACCGTTACGAGCAGTACTTC	CASSPSDRYEQYF
many	TRBV6-6	TRBD2	TRBJ2-7	TGTGCCAGCAGTTACTCCCCTAGCGGGAGTATCTACGAGCAGTACTTC	CASSYSPSGSIYEQYF
few	TRBV6-6	.	TRBJ1-1	TGTGCCAGCGAGGAATCGGGACTGAAGAACACTGAAGCTTTCTTT	CASEESGLKNTEAFF
.	TRBV6-2/TRBV6-3	TRBD2	TRBJ2-3	TGTGCCAGCAGTTACTTTGGGGGGGGATCTAGCACAGATACGCAGTATTTT	CASSYFGGGSSTDTQYF
few	TRBV12-3/TRBV12-4	TRBD2	TRBJ2-5	TGTGCCAGCAGTTTTAGTCCGACGGGGGGACCCAGTGTAACCCAGTACTTC	CASSFSPTGGPSVTQYF
.	TRBV7-9	.	TRBJ1-1	TGTGCCAGCAAAAAGCTCGAGGAAGCTTTCTTT	CASKKLEEAFF
many	TRBV11-1	.	TRBJ1-2	TGTGCCAGCAGCCTATACAGGGAGGCCAAATCTGGCTACACCTTC	CASSLYREAKSGYTF
.	TRBV2	.	TRBJ2-7	TGTGCCAGCAGGAGCCCCCACCACTTC	CASRSPHHF
many	TRBV7-2	.	TRBJ2-5	TGTGCCAGCACCCAATCCGGGGACTACCAAGAGACCCAGTACTTC	CASTQSGDYQETQYF
few	TRBV19	TRBD1	TRBJ1-1	TGTGCCAGTATAGACAGGGGGCGATCTGAAGCTTTCTTT	CASIDRGRSEAFF
many	TRBV12-3/TRBV12-4	.	TRBJ1-1	TGTGCCAGCAGTTTAGTCAAGTACGGGGCCCTCTTT	CASSLVKYGALF
.	TRBV4-1	TRBD1	TRBJ2-7	TGCGCCAGCAGCCTCACAATCCCGGGACAGTCCTCCTACGAGCAGTACTTC	CASSLTIPGQSSYEQYF
few	TRBV20-1	.	TRBJ1-1	TGCAGTGCTAGCAGGGGCCGAGGCACTGAAGCTTTCTTT	CSASRGRGTEAFF
few	TRBV28	TRBD2	TRBJ2-1	TGTGCCAGCAGTTCTAGCGGGAGTGGCGATGAGCAGTTCTTC	CASSSSGSGDEQFF
.	TRBV5-4	.	TRBJ2-2	TGTGCCAGCAGCTTGGGGACATTAACGAACACCGGGGAGCTGTTTTTT	CASSLGTLTNTGELFF
.	TRBV7-2	TRBD1	TRBJ2-3	TGTGCCAGCAGCTTAGGTTTGAGTGACAGGGAAGATACGCAGTATTTT	CASSLGLSDREDTQYF
many	TRBV19	TRBD1	TRBJ2-7	TGTGCCAGTAGTATTTGGACAGGGTCGTCCTACGAGCAGTACTTC	CASSIWTGSSYEQYF
many	TRBV28	.	TRBJ1-2	TGTGCCAGCAGTTCCATAGACAGACAGTCATACTATGGCTACACCTTC	CASSSIDRQSYYGYTF
.	TRBV12-3/TRBV12-4	.	TRBJ2-2	TGTGCCAGCAGGAATACAGGGTTTACCGGGGAGCTGTTTTTT	CASRNTGFTGELFF
many	TRBV7-6	.	TRBJ2-2	TGTGCCAGCAGCTTAGCTCGACAGTACACCGGGGAGCTGTTTTTT	CASSLARQYTGELFF
many	TRBV7-7	.	TRBJ2-1	TGTGCTACTTCAGGTCTTAGCTCCTACAATGAGCAGTTCTTC	CATSGLSSYNEQFF
few	TRBV10-3	TRBD2	TRBJ2-2	TGTGCCATCACGGGGGTAGCGGGAGGCACCGGGGAGCTGTTTTTT	CAITGVAGGTGELFF
few	TRBV4-1	.	TRBJ2-7	TGCGCCAGCAGCCAAGTGACACGGGGGTACGAGCAGTACTTC	CASSQVTRGYEQYF
many	TRBV12-3/TRBV12-4	.	TRBJ1-1	TGTGCCAGCGTTTCGTGGAACACTGAAGCTTTCTTT	CASVSWNTEAFF
.	TRBV4-2	.	TRBJ1-1	TGTGCCAGCAGCCAAGAAATAGCAGGGGACACTGAAGCTTTCTTT	CASSQEIAGDTEAFF
.	TRBV27	.	TRBJ1-2	TGTGCCAGCAGTTTATCGGCAGGGGCTAACTATGGCTACACCTTC	CASSLSAGANYGYTF
.	TRBV28	.	TRBJ1-5	TGTGCCAGCAGTTTGCGACAGCTCAATCAGCCCCAGCATTTT	CASSLRQLNQPQHF
.	TRBV7-9	.	TRBJ2-7	TGTGCCAGCAGCGCCCCGGGCACGGAAAATGCCTACGAGCAGTACTTC	CASSAPGTENAYEQYF
few	TRBV20-1	.	TRBJ1-2	TGCAGTGCTAGAGATTGGGGGAAGGGTGGCTACACCTTC	CSARDWGKGGYTF
few	TRBV20-1	.	TRBJ2-7	TGCAGTGCTAGAGCGCCTCGTGGGGGAAACTACGAGCAGTACTTC	CSARAPRGGNYEQYF
.	TRBV29-1	TRBD2	TRBJ2-3	TGCAGCGTTCGGGGGAGGGCCACAGATACGCAGTATTTT	CSVRGRATDTQYF
many	TRBV7-2	.	TRBJ1-5	TGTGCCAGCAGCGATAGGGGGTCCCTAAAGCCCCAGCATTTT	CASSDRGSLKPQHF
.	TRBV29-1	.	TRBJ1-1	TGCAGCGGTAACAGGGCTGAAGCTTTCTTT	CSGNRAEAFF